Below, one T cell receptor (beta chain) is given with its context. Generated by immunoSEQ multiplex PCR, the TCRdb table keeps only in-frame clones and is missing some. The profile shows 50,000 or so clones, about nine tenths of them singletons. The CDR3 is 16 residues long. Germline CDR1 SGHDN, CDR2 FVKESK. V dropped 0 bases and J dropped 5; count of bases not matched to a gene: 7. This sample was included in a study of T cell clones after liver transplantation. About the research overall: HCV positivity affected three of eight recipients; the rest lacked autoimmune or viral indications. Until 12-24 months post-transplant, subjects got standard immunosuppression and no induction.

The source was CD8+ T cells from blood, collected 12 months after liver transplant. This receptor was taken from a human patient who received a liver transplant. Some T cells may be the graft donor's. This chain joins TRBV14 and TRBJ2-7; 10 positions match TRBD1. CDR3: CASSQDHGTGAHEQYF. The CDR3 region has the DNA TGTGCCAGCAGCCAAGATCACGGGACAGGGGCCCACGAGCAGTACTTC.